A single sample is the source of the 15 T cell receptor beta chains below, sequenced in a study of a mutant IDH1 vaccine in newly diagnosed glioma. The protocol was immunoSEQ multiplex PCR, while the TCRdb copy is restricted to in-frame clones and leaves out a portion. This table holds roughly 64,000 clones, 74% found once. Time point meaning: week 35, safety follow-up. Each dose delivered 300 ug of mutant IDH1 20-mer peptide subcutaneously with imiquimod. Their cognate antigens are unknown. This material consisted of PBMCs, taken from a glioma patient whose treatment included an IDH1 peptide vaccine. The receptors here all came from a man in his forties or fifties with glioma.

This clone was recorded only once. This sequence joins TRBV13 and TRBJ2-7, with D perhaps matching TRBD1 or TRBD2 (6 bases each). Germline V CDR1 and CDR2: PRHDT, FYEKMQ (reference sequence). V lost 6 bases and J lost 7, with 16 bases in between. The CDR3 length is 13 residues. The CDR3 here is CASSNQQGGEQYF. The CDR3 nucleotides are TGTGCCAGCAGTAACCAACAGGGAGGTGAGCAGTACTTC.

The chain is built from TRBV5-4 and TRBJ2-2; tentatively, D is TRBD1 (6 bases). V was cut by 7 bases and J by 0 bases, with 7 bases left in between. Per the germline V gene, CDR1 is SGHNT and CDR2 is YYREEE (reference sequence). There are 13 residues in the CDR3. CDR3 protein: CASRTANTGELFF. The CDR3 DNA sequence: TGTGCCAGCCGGACAGCGAACACCGGGGAGCTGTTTTTT. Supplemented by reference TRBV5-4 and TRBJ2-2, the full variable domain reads ETGVTQSPTHLIKTRGQQVTLRCSSQSGHNTVSWYQQALGQGPQFIFQYYREEENGRGNFPPRFSGLQFPNYSSELNVNALELDDSALYLCASRTANTGELFFGEGSRLTVL.

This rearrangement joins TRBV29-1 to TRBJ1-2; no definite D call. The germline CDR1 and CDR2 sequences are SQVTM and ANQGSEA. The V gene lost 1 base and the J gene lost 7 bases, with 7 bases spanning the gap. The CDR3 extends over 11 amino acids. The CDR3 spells CSVEGTSGYTF. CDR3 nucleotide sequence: TGCAGCGTTGAAGGTACCAGTGGCTACACCTTC.

CDR3 sequence: CASGETGGKPGFF. DNA for the CDR3: TGTGCCAGCGGGGAAACAGGGGGCAAACCGGGGTTCTTC. This chain links TRBV2 with TRBJ2-1, with 9 nucleotides matching TRBD1. The V gene end was trimmed by 8 bases and the J gene end by 15 bases; junction bases not matched to a gene: 14. The CDR3 extends over 13 amino acids. Germline CDR1 is SNHLY and CDR2 is FYNNEI.

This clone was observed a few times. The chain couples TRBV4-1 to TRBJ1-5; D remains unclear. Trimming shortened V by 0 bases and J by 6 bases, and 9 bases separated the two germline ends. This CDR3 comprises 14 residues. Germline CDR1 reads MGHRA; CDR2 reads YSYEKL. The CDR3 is CASSQERAAQPQHF. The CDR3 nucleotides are TGCGCCAGCAGCCAAGAGAGGGCGGCTCAGCCCCAGCATTTT.

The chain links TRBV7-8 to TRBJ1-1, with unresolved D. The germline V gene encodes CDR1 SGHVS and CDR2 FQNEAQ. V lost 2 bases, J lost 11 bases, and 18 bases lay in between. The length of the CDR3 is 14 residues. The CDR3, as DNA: TGTGCCAGCAGCTTAAGGATAGAAATGTATGGGGCTTTCTTT. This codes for CASSLRIEMYGAFF.

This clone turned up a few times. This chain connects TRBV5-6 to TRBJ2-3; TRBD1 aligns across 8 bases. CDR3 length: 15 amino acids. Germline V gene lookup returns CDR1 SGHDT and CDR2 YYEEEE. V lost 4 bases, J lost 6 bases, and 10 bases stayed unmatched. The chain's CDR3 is CASSTPGGLIDTQYF. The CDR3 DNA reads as TGTGCCAGCAGCACGCCAGGGGGCCTGATTGATACGCAGTATTTT.

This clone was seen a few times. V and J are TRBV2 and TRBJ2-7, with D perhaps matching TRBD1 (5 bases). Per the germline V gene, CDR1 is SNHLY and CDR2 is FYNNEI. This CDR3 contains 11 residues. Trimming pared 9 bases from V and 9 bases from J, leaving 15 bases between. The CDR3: CASSGRLWQYF. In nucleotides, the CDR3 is TGTGCCAGTTCAGGGCGTCTATGGCAGTACTTC.

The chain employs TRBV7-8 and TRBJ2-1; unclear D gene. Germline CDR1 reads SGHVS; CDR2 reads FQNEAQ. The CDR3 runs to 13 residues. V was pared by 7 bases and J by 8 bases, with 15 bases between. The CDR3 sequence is CASTTSRLDEQFF. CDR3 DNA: TGTGCCAGCACCACGTCCCGTTTGGATGAGCAGTTCTTC.

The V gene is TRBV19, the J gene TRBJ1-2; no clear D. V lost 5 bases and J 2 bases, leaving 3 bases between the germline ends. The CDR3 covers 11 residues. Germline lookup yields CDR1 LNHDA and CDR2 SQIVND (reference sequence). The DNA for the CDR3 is TGTGCCAGTAGTGTCAACTATGGCTACACCTTC. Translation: CASSVNYGYTF.

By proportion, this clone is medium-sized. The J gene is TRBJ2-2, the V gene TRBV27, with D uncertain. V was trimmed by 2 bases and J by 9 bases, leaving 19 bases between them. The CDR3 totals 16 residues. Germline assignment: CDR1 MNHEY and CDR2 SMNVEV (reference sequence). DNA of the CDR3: TGTGCCAGCAGTTTAACCCTCTCCTTGAGTACCCGGGAGCTGTTTTTT. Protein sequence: CASSLTLSLSTRELFF.

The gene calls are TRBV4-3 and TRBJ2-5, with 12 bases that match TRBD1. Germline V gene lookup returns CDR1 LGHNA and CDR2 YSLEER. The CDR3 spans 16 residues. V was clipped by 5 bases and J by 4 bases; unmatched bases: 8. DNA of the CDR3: TGCGCCAGCAGCGCGACCGGGACAGGGGGCGGAGAGACCCAGTACTTC. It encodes CASSATGTGGGETQYF.

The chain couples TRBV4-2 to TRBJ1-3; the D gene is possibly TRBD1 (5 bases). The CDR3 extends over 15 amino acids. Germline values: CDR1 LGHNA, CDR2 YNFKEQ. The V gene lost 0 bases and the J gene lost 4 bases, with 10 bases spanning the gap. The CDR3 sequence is CASSQDRAVGNTIYF. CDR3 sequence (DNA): TGTGCCAGCAGCCAAGACAGGGCGGTGGGAAACACCATATATTTT.

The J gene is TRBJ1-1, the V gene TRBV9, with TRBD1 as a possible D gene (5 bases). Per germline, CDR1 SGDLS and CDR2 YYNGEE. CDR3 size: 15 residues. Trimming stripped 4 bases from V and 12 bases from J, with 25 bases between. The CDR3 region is CASSPETESFPQTFF. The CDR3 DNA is TGTGCCAGCAGCCCCGAGACAGAGTCTTTCCCTCAAACTTTCTTT.

The DNA of the CDR3 is TGTGCCATCAGCCGGCAAGGGTTAGGAACTGAAGCTTTCTTT. Translation gives CAISRQGLGTEAFF. The chain uses TRBV10-3 and TRBJ1-1, with no clear D. Germline CDR1 and CDR2: ENHRY and SYGVKD. The CDR3 is 14 residues long. Trimming shortened V by 6 bases and J by 5 bases, and 16 bases separated the two germline ends.